This T cell receptor (beta chain) was documented in a study of T cell responses to AZD1222 COVID-19 vaccine. The method was immunoSEQ multiplex PCR; TCRdb's version includes in-frame clones alone and lacks a portion of them. The data contain 90,000 to 110,000 clones, around nine tenths of them seen just once; the ten biggest clones take up more than 15%. Trimming cost V 7 bases and J 4 bases; bases outside gene matches: 10. Germline assignment: CDR1 SNHLY and CDR2 FYNNEI. This CDR3 comprises 16 residues. The origin of this receptor is an adult in good health. This sequence joins TRBV2 and TRBJ2-1; 10 bases line up with TRBD2. This sample comprised peripheral blood, obtained on day 0 of AZD1222 vaccination. CDR3 sequence reads: CASKTPSGGDYNEQFF. CDR3 DNA sequence: TGTGCCAGCAAGACCCCTAGCGGGGGAGATTACAATGAGCAGTTCTTC.